Below, one TCR beta chain is given with its context. The antigen is not known. The data are from a study of cytomegalovirus exposure and HLA in healthy donors. Whole-study results and caveats: When analyzed later, a missense DCLRE1C variant was found to be linked to TCR beta V- and J-gene trimming. Cytomegalovirus-associated status was assigned to about 150 TCR beta chains. Across HLA loci, a later analysis found differing TCR association rates, with DRB1 most and HLA-C fewest.

The PCR contained 60 Vbeta and 13 Jbeta primers. The data were produced by immunoSEQ multiplex PCR, yet TCRdb's version contains in-frame clones alone and is incomplete. This sample's clone table lists more than 95,000 clones. CDR3 size: 16 residues. The germline CDR1 and CDR2 sequences are SGHVS and FQNEAQ. The ends were cut back, 4 bases at V and 4 bases at J, with 19 bases in the middle. This chain links TRBV7-8 with TRBJ1-2; D is possibly TRBD1 (5 bases). The specimen sequenced was PBMCs. The TCR was taken from a man aged 18 to 29 in good health and CMV-seronegative. The CDR3 region is CASSSTQFYRTYGYTF. In DNA, the CDR3 is TGTGCCAGCAGCTCCACTCAGTTCTACAGGACCTATGGCTACACCTTC. Using reference TRBV7-8 and TRBJ1-2 for the parts outside the CDR3, the full variable domain is GAGVSQSPRYKVAKRGQDVALRCDPISGHVSLFWYQQALGQGPEFLTYFQNEAQLDKSGLPSDRFFAERPEGSVSTLKIQRTQQEDSAVYLCASSSTQFYRTYGYTFGSGTRLTVV.